The next 32 T cell receptor beta chains were all read from a single sample in a study of blood T cell repertoires in COVID-19. Repertoires were generated with immunoSEQ multiplex PCR, while TCRdb's copy carries only in-frame clones and drops some. The sample holds a few hundred thousand clones, 84% seen once. What was sequenced was PBMCs or T cells enriched from blood (not recorded which). These receptors all stem from a man between 45 and 60 years old who had recovered from COVID-19.

This rearrangement joins TRBV4-3 to TRBJ1-5; the match to TRBD1 covers 7 bases. V lost 0 bases to trimming and J lost 7 bases; unmatched junction nucleotides: 9. The CDR3 consists of 16 residues. From germline, CDR1 is LGHNA and CDR2 YSLEER. The CDR3 DNA is TGCGCCAGCAGCCAAGAAAGGGGGCTGGACGGGCAGCCCCAGCATTTT. It codes for CASSQERGLDGQPQHF.

V and J are TRBV5-4 and TRBJ1-4; no reliable D call. Trimming left V 4 bases short and J 0 bases short, with 10 bases between. The CDR3 is 15 residues long. Germline values: CDR1 SGHNT, CDR2 YYREEE (reference sequence). DNA for the CDR3: TGTGCCAGCAGCCTCCGGGTAGCAACTAATGAAAAACTGTTTTTT. This gives the protein CASSLRVATNEKLFF.

The chain couples TRBV7-4 to TRBJ1-4, with no clear D. This CDR3 comprises 18 residues. The germline V and J ends were trimmed by 5 bases and 0 bases, with 19 bases remaining between them. Germline-derived CDR1 and CDR2 are SGHVT and SQSDAQ. CDR3 region: CASSPPEGAPATNEKLFF. DNA for the CDR3: TGTGCCAGCAGCCCCCCCGAGGGTGCCCCGGCAACTAATGAAAAACTGTTTTTT.

The chain uses TRBV2 and TRBJ1-4; D may be TRBD1 (5 bases). The germline V gene has CDR1 SNHLY and CDR2 FYNNEI. V gave up 2 bases and J gave up 0 bases, with 13 bases separating them. This CDR3 is 17 amino acids long. CDR3 coding DNA: TGTGCCAGCAGTGAATTCGGGACTGCAACAACTAATGAAAAACTGTTTTTT. Protein sequence: CASSEFGTATTNEKLFF. Together with reference TRBV2 and TRBJ1-4, the CDR3 gives the full variable domain: EPEVTQTPSHQVTQMGQEVILRCVPISNHLYFYWYRQILGQKVEFLVSFYNNEISEKSEIFDDQFSVERPDGSNFTLKIRSTKLEDSAMYFCASSEFGTATTNEKLFFGSGTQLSVL.

This chain joins TRBV19 and TRBJ1-4; 10 bases line up with TRBD1. CDR1 is LNHDA and CDR2 is SQIVND in the germline V gene (reference sequence). CDR3 length: 17 residues. The junction had 13 bases not matched to a gene; V was cut back by 5 bases and J by 7 bases. The DNA of the CDR3 is TGTGCCAGTAGTGACGGACAGGGGGTTGCGATCAGTGAAAAACTGTTTTTT. Translated, it gives CASSDGQGVAISEKLFF.

This chain connects TRBV5-5 to TRBJ1-4, with 8 bases that match TRBD1. The CDR3 has 15 residues. Germline CDR1 reads SGHKS; CDR2 reads YYEKEE (reference sequence). After removal of 4 bases from V and 4 bases from J, the junction contained 6 bases not matched to a gene. Written as DNA, the CDR3 is TGTGCCAGCAGCGTGACAGGGGCTGTTAATGAAAAACTGTTTTTT. Amino acids: CASSVTGAVNEKLFF.

This rearrangement joins TRBV4-1 to TRBJ2-1; 11 bases line up with TRBD2. Germline V gives CDR1 MGHRA, CDR2 YSYEKL. Trimming removed 4 bases from V and 2 bases from J; junction bases left unmatched: 4. CDR3 size: 16 residues. CDR3 protein: CASSLTSGSTYNEQFF. The CDR3 DNA reads as TGCGCCAGCAGCCTTACTAGCGGGAGCACCTACAATGAGCAGTTCTTC.

This sequence joins TRBV29-1 and TRBJ2-5; 12 bases line up with TRBD2. This CDR3 contains 13 residues. V trimming: 7 bases; J trimming: 5 bases; junction bases outside the gene matches: 5. The germline V gene has CDR1 SQVTM and CDR2 ANQGSEA. The CDR3 protein is CSAGTSGWETQYF. DNA of the CDR3: TGCAGCGCCGGGACTAGCGGGTGGGAGACCCAGTACTTC.

The CDR3 DNA reads as TGTGCCAGCAGTTTCGGACAGGGGCAGTCCCTCCACTTT. This gives the protein CASSFGQGQSLHF. The chain has TRBV12-3 or TRBV12-4 and TRBJ1-6; 9 bases match TRBD1. V lost 3 bases, J lost 14 bases, and 5 bases stayed unmatched. This CDR3 has 13 amino acids.

V gene TRBV10-3 combines with J gene TRBJ2-7; D perhaps matches TRBD1 (6 bases). This CDR3 spans 15 amino acids. V dropped 11 bases and J dropped 7 bases, with 27 bases sitting between them. The V gene's germline CDR1 is ENHRY and CDR2 SYGVKD. DNA for the CDR3: TGTGCCTTCCTCACCTGGGAGACAGGCGGCCAAGAGCAGTACTTC. Amino acids: CAFLTWETGGQEQYF.

This CDR3 reads CATDPRGTEAFF. The CDR3 nucleotides read TGTGCCACAGACCCCCGGGGCACTGAAGCTTTCTTT. The chain links TRBV28 to TRBJ1-1; D call uncertain. There are 12 residues in the CDR3. Between the trimmed V and J ends, which lost 10 bases and 4 bases, there was a span of 13 bases. Germline loops: CDR1 MDHEN, CDR2 SYDVKM.

The gene calls are TRBV28 and TRBJ2-7; the D gene is possibly TRBD2 (6 bases). The length of the CDR3 is 12 residues. The V and J ends lost 5 bases and 1 base respectively, with 6 bases between them. Per germline, CDR1 MDHEN and CDR2 SYDVKM. As DNA, the CDR3 is TGTGCCAGCAGTGGGACTTCCTACGAGCAGTACTTC. Its translation: CASSGTSYEQYF.

V is TRBV7-2 and J is TRBJ2-7; D gene ambiguous. Per the germline V gene, CDR1 is SGHTA and CDR2 is FQGNSA. V dropped 7 bases and J dropped 4 bases, with 11 bases sitting between them. CDR3 size: 12 residues. CDR3 in DNA: TGTGCCAGCACCCTCAGTCATTACGAGCAGTACTTC. Translating it yields CASTLSHYEQYF.

This chain connects TRBV7-3 to TRBJ1-2; 9 nucleotides agree with TRBD1. The CDR3 has 16 amino acids. CDR1 is SGHTA and CDR2 is FQGTGA in the germline V gene. V lost 4 bases and J lost 4; bases outside the gene matches: 10. CDR3 sequence reads: CASSSSSDRGLYGYTF. CDR3 bases: TGTGCCAGCAGCTCCAGCTCGGACAGGGGACTCTATGGCTACACCTTC.

The CDR3 spells CASSRGQVGNTIYF. The DNA for the CDR3 is TGTGCCAGCAGTAGAGGACAGGTTGGAAACACCATATATTTT. The V and J genes are TRBV25-1 and TRBJ1-3; 7 bases map to TRBD1. The germline V gene encodes CDR1 MGHDK and CDR2 SYGVNS. V was clipped by 5 bases and J by 3 bases; unmatched bases: 4. This CDR3 spans 14 amino acids.

This chain links TRBV19 with TRBJ1-6; D may be TRBD1 (5 bases). Trimming stripped 7 bases from V and 7 bases from J, with 11 bases between. The CDR3 contains 13 residues. Germline loops: CDR1 LNHDA, CDR2 SQIVND (reference sequence). The CDR3 DNA reads as TGTGCCAGTACCCCCAGGGAAAATTCACCCCTCCACTTT. Its protein is CASTPRENSPLHF.

The chain employs TRBV7-8 and TRBJ1-2; D unresolved. V lost 0 bases to trimming and J lost 0 bases, with 8 bases between them. The CDR3 length is 15 residues. CDR1 is SGHVS, CDR2 FQNEAQ, per germline. CDR3 in DNA: TGTGCCAGCAGCTTAGCGGCGGCGTCTAACTATGGCTACACCTTC. Residues: CASSLAAASNYGYTF.

DNA for the CDR3: TGTGCCACCAGTTCCCAGGGTGGCGATACGCAGTATTTT. Its translation: CATSSQGGDTQYF. The V call is TRBV15, the J call TRBJ2-3, with D tentatively TRBD1 (5 bases). In germline, CDR1 is LNHNV, CDR2 YYDKDF (reference sequence). V lost 6 bases to trimming and J lost 6 bases, with 13 bases between them. The CDR3 length is 13 residues.

The chain couples TRBV12-5 to TRBJ1-1; 7 bases agree with TRBD1. CDR3 length equals 13 residues. The J segment lost 1 base and the V segment lost 6 bases, leaving 2 bases of the junction unmatched. Germline V CDR1 and CDR2: LGHNT, FRNRAP. The CDR3 protein is CASGTGQNTEAFF. The CDR3 DNA follows: TGTGCTAGTGGGACAGGGCAGAACACTGAAGCTTTCTTT.

V usage is TRBV28 and J usage is TRBJ2-2; perhaps TRBD1 as D (5 bases). This CDR3 spans 20 amino acids. Trimming pared 3 bases from V and 1 base from J, leaving 24 bases between. The germline gives CDR1 MDHEN, CDR2 SYDVKM. The CDR3 DNA sequence: TGTGCCAGCAGTTTCCCCCTACCAGGGCCTGTCGGTGGGAACACCGGGGAGCTGTTTTTT. Translation: CASSFPLPGPVGGNTGELFF.

The rearrangement joins TRBV5-8 to TRBJ2-5; 7 nucleotides align to TRBD2. Per the germline V gene, CDR1 is SGHTS and CDR2 is YDEGEE. This CDR3 comprises 15 residues. V shed 0 bases and J 0 bases; nucleotides not matched to a gene: 2. As DNA, the CDR3 is TGTGCCAGCAGCTTGGGGACTAGGTACCAAGAGACCCAGTACTTC. Translating it yields CASSLGTRYQETQYF. The entire variable domain, with the rest obtained from reference TRBV5-8 and TRBJ2-5, is as follows: EAGVTQSPTHLIKTRGQQATLRCSPISGHTSVYWYQQALGLGLQFLLWYDEGEERNRGNFPPRFSGRQFPNYSSELNVNALELEDSALYLCASSLGTRYQETQYFGPGTRLLVL.

The count of this clone is one. For the CDR3, the DNA is TGTGCCAGCACCAAGCGGGGGCTTCCCTACGAGCAGTACTTC. Encoded protein: CASTKRGLPYEQYF. The rearrangement links TRBV6-5 to TRBJ2-7; 8 bases fit TRBD2. V trimming: 7 bases; J trimming: 2 bases; junction bases outside the gene matches: 7. This CDR3 contains 14 residues. The germline V gene has CDR1 MNHEY and CDR2 SVGAGI.

The chain has TRBV3-1 (or the pseudogene TRBV3-2) and TRBJ2-4, with 11 positions matching TRBD2. CDR1 is LGHDT and CDR2 is YNNKEL in the germline V gene (reference sequence). The CDR3 consists of 15 residues. V was clipped by 4 bases and J by 6 bases; unmatched bases: 5. The CDR3 protein is CASSPHSGGANIQYF. The CDR3 coding sequence is TGTGCCAGCAGCCCTCATAGCGGGGGGGCAAACATTCAGTACTTC.

The J gene is TRBJ1-1, the V gene TRBV29-1; TRBD1 aligns across 10 bases. V was pared by 6 bases and J by 7 bases, with 8 bases of the junction left unmatched. CDR1 is SQVTM and CDR2 is ANQGSEA in the germline V gene. There are 13 residues in the CDR3. CDR3 in amino acids: CSVIDRGQIEAFF. DNA for the CDR3: TGCAGCGTCATAGACAGGGGGCAAATTGAAGCTTTCTTT.

The rearrangement uses TRBV6-5 and TRBJ1-2; D is uncertain. The CDR3 has 12 residues. Trimming pared 6 bases from V and 8 bases from J, leaving 13 bases between. Germline V gives CDR1 MNHEY, CDR2 SVGAGI. CDR3 bases: TGTGCCAGCAGAAACGGGCCGGGAGGCTACACCTTC. Amino acid sequence: CASRNGPGGYTF.

The DNA for the CDR3 is TGTGCCAGCAGCCTCTTTGGAAACACCATATATTTT. This codes for CASSLFGNTIYF. The chain links TRBV5-6 to TRBJ1-3, with unresolved D. Per germline, CDR1 SGHDT and CDR2 YYEEEE. The germline V and J ends were trimmed by 4 bases and 3 bases, with 5 bases remaining between them. CDR3 length: 12 amino acids. Full variable domain (rest looked up from reference TRBV5-6 and TRBJ1-3): DAGVTQSPTHLIKTRGQQVTLRCSPKSGHDTVSWYQQALGQGPQFIFQYYEEEERQRGNFPDRFSGHQFPNYSSELNVNALLLGDSALYLCASSLFGNTIYFGEGSWLTVV.

CDR3 loop: CASSFQGAGNTEAFF. CDR3 nucleotides: TGTGCCAGCAGCTTCCAGGGGGCGGGGAACACTGAAGCTTTCTTT. This chain links TRBV7-9 with TRBJ1-1, with 8 bases matching TRBD1. The CDR3 consists of 15 residues. Germline V gives CDR1 SEHNR, CDR2 FQNEAQ (reference sequence). After removal of 3 bases from V and 1 base from J, the junction contained 4 bases not matched to a gene.

The chain has TRBV29-1 and TRBJ2-5; D is perhaps TRBD2 (6 bases). This CDR3 is 20 amino acids long. The germline gives CDR1 SQVTM, CDR2 ANQGSEA. Deletions cut 3 bases from V and 4 bases from J, with 33 bases between. Here the CDR3 DNA reads TGCAGCGTTGAGCCCCGATTCCGCCTTTTAGGAGGGCCAAAGGGAGAGACCCAGTACTTC. Its protein product is CSVEPRFRLLGGPKGETQYF.

V is TRBV6-5 and J is TRBJ2-1; D is perhaps TRBD2 (6 bases). V was trimmed by 6 bases and J by 0 bases, leaving 12 bases between them. Germline-derived CDR1 and CDR2 are MNHEY and SVGAGI. The CDR3 has 15 residues. Written as DNA, the CDR3 is TGTGCCAGCAGATTCTCCGGGGGCTCCTACAATGAGCAGTTCTTC. This encodes CASRFSGGSYNEQFF.

The chain employs TRBV5-1 and TRBJ2-6; no firm D call. The germline gives CDR1 SGHRS, CDR2 YFSETQ. Between the trimmed V and J ends, which lost 4 bases and 2 bases, there was a span of 10 bases. This CDR3 is built from 15 residues. The CDR3 reads CASSPAIAGANVLTF. CDR3 DNA: TGCGCCAGCAGCCCTGCAATAGCTGGGGCCAACGTCCTGACTTTC. Full variable domain (rest looked up from reference TRBV5-1 and TRBJ2-6): KAGVTQTPRYLIKTRGQQVTLSCSPISGHRSVSWYQQTPGQGLQFLFEYFSETQRNKGNFPGRFSGRQFSNSRSEMNVSTLELGDSALYLCASSPAIAGANVLTFGAGSRLTVL.

The J gene is TRBJ1-3, the V gene TRBV6-5, with D possibly TRBD1 on 5 matching bases. This CDR3 is 13 amino acids long. Germline CDR1 is MNHEY and CDR2 is SVGAGI. With 4 bases removed from V and 3 bases from J, the gap between germline ends came to 7 bases. CDR3 protein: CASSSGLGNTIYF. The DNA for the CDR3 is TGTGCCAGCAGTTCAGGGCTTGGAAACACCATATATTTT.

This clone came up many times. The CDR3 DNA reads TGTGCCAGCAGCTTAGCGGCGGGGGTCAATCAGCCCCAGCATTTT. Translated: CASSLAAGVNQPQHF. The chain has TRBV7-2 and TRBJ1-5, with a possible D match to TRBD1 (5 bases). Germline V CDR1 and CDR2: SGHTA, FQGNSA. Trimming pared 0 bases from V and 3 bases from J, leaving 9 bases between. The length of the CDR3 is 15 residues.